What follows are 31 T cell receptor beta chains derived from one specimen sequenced in a study of T cell changes during pregnancy in multiple sclerosis. Profiling relied on immunoSEQ multiplex PCR, and the TCRdb table lists in-frame clones only, not all of them. The repertoire holds about 38,000 clones, 94% seen once, with about 0.39% in the top ten. The starting material was CD4+ T cells from peripheral blood mononuclear cells, obtained in the second trimester of pregnancy. The receptors were sampled from a female donor with multiple sclerosis, enrolled in a pregnancy study.

The V and J genes are TRBV7-2 and TRBJ2-3; TRBD2 matches 9 bases. With V trimmed by 2 bases and J by 4 bases, 4 bases remained unmatched. CDR1 is SGHTA, CDR2 FQGNSA, per germline. This CDR3 is 15 amino acids long. CDR3 amino acids: CASSLIAGVADTQYF. The CDR3 region has the DNA TGTGCCAGCAGCTTAATAGCGGGAGTTGCAGATACGCAGTATTTT.

The genes are TRBV25-1 and TRBJ1-6, with a tentative D call TRBD1 (5 bases). The V end was cut by 7 bases, the J end by 0 bases, with 13 bases between. In germline, CDR1 is MGHDK, CDR2 SYGVNS. The CDR3 contains 16 residues. For the CDR3, the DNA is TGTGCCAGCACGTGGGGCGAGAGCTCCTATAATTCACCCCTCCACTTT. Translated, it gives CASTWGESSYNSPLHF.

This clone was detected once. The chain combines TRBV4-3 with TRBJ1-2; 7 positions match TRBD1. This CDR3 has 15 residues. J gave up 4 bases and V 0 bases, and 5 bases lay outside the gene matches. The germline gives CDR1 LGHNA, CDR2 YSLEER. As DNA, the CDR3 is TGCGCCAGCAGCCAAGATCGGGACAGATTCTATGGCTACACCTTC. As protein: CASSQDRDRFYGYTF.

The chain couples TRBV11-2 to TRBJ2-7; 8 positions agree with TRBD1. Germline loops: CDR1 SGHAT, CDR2 FQNNGV. CDR3 length: 16 amino acids. V was pared by 1 base and J by 1 base, with 6 bases of the junction left unmatched. In nucleotides, the CDR3 is TGTGCCAGCAGCTTAGCCCGGGACAGGTGGTCCTACGAGCAGTACTTC. This gives the protein CASSLARDRWSYEQYF.

The J gene is TRBJ1-2, the V gene TRBV7-2; possibly TRBD1 for D (6 bases). V lost 6 bases to trimming and J lost 4 bases, with 21 bases between them. CDR1 and CDR2 (germline): SGHTA, FQGNSA. The CDR3 spans 16 residues. CDR3 coding DNA: TGTGCCAGCAGTTACGTTAGAGGGGGAGGGGGCTATGGCTACACCTTC. The encoded protein is CASSYVRGGGGYGYTF.

The CDR3 coding sequence is TGTGCCAGCAGCAGTGTAGCGGGGGTTCGCTCACCCCTCCACTTT. This gives the protein CASSSVAGVRSPLHF. This sequence joins TRBV6-1 and TRBJ1-6, with D maybe TRBD1 (5 bases). With 6 bases removed from V and 10 bases from J, the gap between germline ends came to 19 bases. CDR1 is MNHNS, CDR2 SASEGT, per germline. The CDR3 is made up of 15 amino acids.

The gene calls are TRBV6-1 and TRBJ2-1; no clear D gene. The CDR3 loop spans 12 amino acids. From germline, CDR1 is MNHNS and CDR2 SASEGT. Trimming shortened V by 2 bases and J by 6 bases, and 5 bases separated the two germline ends. The CDR3 coding sequence is TGTGCCAGCAGTGAACGGAGCAATGAGCAGTTCTTC. Its protein product is CASSERSNEQFF.

The chain joins TRBV7-2 to TRBJ1-4; D unclear. V was clipped by 5 bases and J by 0 bases, with 10 bases between them. Germline CDR1 SGHTA, CDR2 FQGNSA. The CDR3 runs 15 residues. CDR3 DNA: TGTGCCAGCAGCCCCCACAGCACAACTAATGAAAAACTGTTTTTT. Its protein product is CASSPHSTTNEKLFF.

This clone was seen a single time. The rearrangement uses TRBV7-3 and TRBJ1-1, with a weak D call TRBD1 (5 bases). V lost 1 base and J 5 bases, leaving 20 bases between the germline ends. CDR3 length equals 17 residues. The V gene's germline CDR1 is SGHTA and CDR2 FQGTGA. CDR3 sequence reads: CASSLIRAPGRSTEAFF. In DNA, the CDR3 is TGTGCCAGCAGCTTAATTCGGGCGCCAGGGCGGTCGACTGAAGCTTTCTTT.

The rearrangement joins TRBV7-3 to TRBJ2-2; 10 bases align to TRBD2. Trimming cost V 5 bases and J 1 base; bases outside gene matches: 4. The CDR3 runs to 16 residues. Germline-derived CDR1 and CDR2 are SGHTA and FQGTGA. The CDR3 sequence: CASSRGLAENTGELFF. The CDR3 DNA is TGTGCCAGCAGCCGAGGACTAGCGGAGAACACCGGGGAGCTGTTTTTT.

The chain recombines TRBV5-4 with TRBJ1-6; possible D gene TRBD1, 6 bases. The germline V and J ends were trimmed by 3 bases and 3 bases, with 10 bases remaining between them. Germline lookup yields CDR1 SGHNT and CDR2 YYREEE (reference sequence). The CDR3 has 15 amino acids. DNA of the CDR3: TGTGCCAGCAGCTCCCGGGACATCTATAATTCACCCCTCCACTTT. This gives the protein CASSSRDIYNSPLHF.

The genes are TRBV13 and TRBJ1-2; 7 bases map to TRBD1. CDR3 length equals 17 residues. V shed 5 bases, J shed 1 base, and the junction held 13 bases outside the gene matches. Looked up from germline, CDR1 is PRHDT and CDR2 is FYEKMQ (reference sequence). The CDR3 nucleotides are TGTGCCAGCAGCACCCCCCGGACAGGAGAAATTAACTATGGCTACACCTTC. Encoded protein: CASSTPRTGEINYGYTF.

The chain combines TRBV5-4 with TRBJ2-3; D is perhaps TRBD1 (6 bases). This CDR3 contains 13 residues. Per germline, CDR1 SGHNT and CDR2 YYREEE (reference sequence). V was pared by 4 bases and J by 4 bases, with 10 bases between. The CDR3 loop reads CASSRGQPDTQYF. The CDR3 DNA reads as TGTGCCAGCAGCAGGGGACAACCAGATACGCAGTATTTT.

The chain uses TRBV28 and TRBJ1-5; D is unresolved. Looked up from germline, CDR1 is MDHEN and CDR2 is SYDVKM. The CDR3 contains 18 residues. Trimming took 5 bases from V and 4 from J, leaving 24 bases between them. CDR3 DNA: TGTGCCAGCAGTCCCCCCGGATTTAGGTCCGGAGAAAATCAGCCCCAGCATTTT. Amino acid sequence: CASSPPGFRSGENQPQHF.

The chain recombines TRBV6-4 with TRBJ2-1, with 10 bases aligning to TRBD2. CDR3 length: 14 residues. V lost 7 bases, J lost 9 bases, and 9 bases stayed unmatched. From germline, CDR1 is MRHNA and CDR2 SNTAGT. The DNA for the CDR3 is TGTGCCAGCACCGAAAGCGGGAGGGGCGGTGAGCAGTTCTTC. This translates into CASTESGRGGEQFF.

The V call is TRBV5-1, the J call TRBJ1-1, with D perhaps TRBD1 (5 bases). Trimming pared 1 base from V and 12 bases from J, leaving 19 bases between. Germline V lookup: CDR1 SGHRS, CDR2 YFSETQ. This CDR3 has 14 amino acids. The CDR3 spells CASSLTSSTDIPFF. CDR3 in DNA: TGCGCCAGCAGCTTGACCTCTTCGACAGACATCCCTTTCTTT.

The chain employs TRBV7-8 and TRBJ2-1; TRBD2 agrees at 10 bases. Germline loops: CDR1 SGHVS, CDR2 FQNEAQ. CDR3 size: 15 residues. Trimming cost V 2 bases and J 5 bases; bases outside gene matches: 3. CDR3 residues: CASSLKLAGNNEQFF. As DNA, the CDR3 is TGTGCCAGCAGCTTAAAACTAGCGGGAAACAATGAGCAGTTCTTC. The full variable domain, in which reference TRBV7-8 and TRBJ2-1 provide the parts outside the CDR3, is GAGVSQSPRYKVAKRGQDVALRCDPISGHVSLFWYQQALGQGPEFLTYFQNEAQLDKSGLPSDRFFAERPEGSVSTLKIQRTQQEDSAVYLCASSLKLAGNNEQFFGPGTRLTVL.

This clone appeared a single time. V and J are TRBV7-8 and TRBJ1-4; D uncertain. V was trimmed by 5 bases and J by 7 bases, leaving 5 bases between them. This CDR3 has 11 amino acids. Germline CDR1 SGHVS, CDR2 FQNEAQ. In nucleotides, the CDR3 is TGTGCCAGCAGCAGAGGTGAAAAACTGTTTTTT. Its translation: CASSRGEKLFF.

The rearrangement links TRBV4-1 to TRBJ1-2, with 11 bases matching TRBD1. Per the germline V gene, CDR1 is MGHRA and CDR2 is YSYEKL. V was pared by 0 bases and J by 8 bases, with 8 bases of the junction left unmatched. This CDR3 spans 16 amino acids. The DNA of the CDR3 is TGCGCCAGCAGCCAAGATGGGACAGGGGGAATGAGGGGCTACACCTTC. Translated: CASSQDGTGGMRGYTF.

The chain recombines TRBV5-1 with TRBJ1-1; 10 nucleotides match TRBD1. V dropped 2 bases and J dropped 0; count of bases not matched to a gene: 10. This CDR3 spans 18 amino acids. Germline V gene lookup returns CDR1 SGHRS and CDR2 YFSETQ. Here the CDR3 reads CASSFVPGQGIMNTEAFF. The CDR3 DNA reads as TGCGCCAGCAGCTTCGTTCCGGGACAGGGGATCATGAACACTGAAGCTTTCTTT.

The chain uses TRBV7-2 and TRBJ2-5; 9 bases fit TRBD2. The CDR3 has 16 residues. The V and J ends lost 4 bases and 4 bases, in that order; junction bases with no gene match: 10. Germline V gene sequence: CDR1 SGHTA, CDR2 FQGNSA. The CDR3 here is CASSSPAGGRIETQYF. CDR3 nucleotides: TGTGCCAGCAGCTCGCCTGCGGGAGGGAGGATAGAGACCCAGTACTTC. Filled out from reference TRBV7-2 and TRBJ2-5, the complete variable domain reads GAGVSQSPSNKVTEKGKDVELRCDPISGHTALYWYRQSLGQGLEFLIYFQGNSAPDKSGLPSDRFSAERTGGSVSTLTIQRTQQEDSAVYLCASSSPAGGRIETQYFGPGTRLLVL.

This chain uses TRBV6-6 with TRBJ2-7; a possible D gene is TRBD1 (6 bases). CDR3 length: 12 amino acids. Germline values: CDR1 MNHNY, CDR2 SVGAGI (reference sequence). With 5 bases removed from V and 5 bases from J, the gap between germline ends came to 10 bases. The CDR3 loop reads CASSLRTDEQYF. The DNA of the CDR3 is TGTGCCAGCAGTCTAAGGACAGACGAGCAGTACTTC.

V is TRBV5-1 and J is TRBJ2-7, with 7 bases matching TRBD1. CDR1 and CDR2 from the germline V gene are SGHRS and YFSETQ. This CDR3 region has 15 residues. Trimming at V came to 0 bases and at J to 5 bases, leaving 8 bases not matched to a gene. In DNA, the CDR3 is TGCGCCAGCAGCTTGGCACAGGGGATTTTCCACGAGCAGTACTTC. Amino acids: CASSLAQGIFHEQYF.

V gene TRBV6-1 combines with J gene TRBJ1-5; a possible D gene is TRBD1 (6 bases). CDR1 and CDR2 from the germline V gene are MNHNS and SASEGT. The V gene lost 2 bases and the J gene lost 6 bases, with 14 bases spanning the gap. The CDR3 spans 15 residues. As DNA, the CDR3 is TGTGCCAGCAGTGAAACAACAGGGAGGGGTCAGCCCCAGCATTTT. Translated: CASSETTGRGQPQHF.

The sample holds one count of this clone. This rearrangement joins TRBV28 to TRBJ2-7; 7 bases match TRBD1. From germline, CDR1 is MDHEN and CDR2 SYDVKM. The CDR3 contains 15 residues. V shed 5 bases and J 1 base; nucleotides not matched to a gene: 8. The CDR3 sequence is CASSIPQGKSYEQYF. The DNA of the CDR3 is TGTGCCAGCAGTATCCCACAGGGGAAGTCCTACGAGCAGTACTTC.

The chain combines TRBV30 with TRBJ1-1, with 7 bases that match TRBD1. The V gene end was trimmed by 4 bases and the J gene end by 4 bases; junction bases not matched to a gene: 12. The CDR3 sequence is 15 residues long. Germline lookup yields CDR1 GTSNPN and CDR2 SVGIG (reference sequence). DNA of the CDR3: TGTGCCTGGACCCGAACCCGAGACAGGGTCACTGAAGCTTTCTTT. It is translated as CAWTRTRDRVTEAFF.

This CDR3 reads CASSLVAGPYNEQFF. The DNA for the CDR3 is TGTGCCAGCAGCTTAGTAGCGGGACCGTACAATGAGCAGTTCTTC. The rearrangement uses TRBV7-8 and TRBJ2-1; the match to TRBD2 covers 8 bases. Per germline, CDR1 SGHVS and CDR2 FQNEAQ. V was pared by 1 base and J by 4 bases, with 3 bases of the junction left unmatched. This CDR3 region has 15 residues.

The genes are TRBV11-2 and TRBJ1-1; the match to TRBD1 covers 12 bases. CDR1 and CDR2 (germline): SGHAT, FQNNGV. This CDR3 is 15 amino acids long. The V gene end was trimmed by 4 bases and the J gene end by 8 bases; junction bases not matched to a gene: 8. The CDR3 protein is CASSSGTGGVMEAFF. The CDR3 DNA reads TGTGCCAGCAGCTCCGGGACAGGGGGCGTAATGGAAGCTTTCTTT.

The chain joins TRBV18 to TRBJ1-3; D ambiguous. The CDR3 loop spans 14 amino acids. Germline V CDR1 and CDR2: KGHSH, LQKENI. The V and J ends lost 2 bases and 2 bases respectively, with 7 bases between them. For the CDR3, the DNA is TGTGCCAGCTCACCAAAACAGCCTGGAAACACCATATATTTT. This gives the protein CASSPKQPGNTIYF.

CDR3 loop: CASSTSRRDTQYF. The CDR3 DNA reads TGTGCCAGTAGTACTTCTAGGAGAGATACGCAGTATTTT. The rearrangement links TRBV19 to TRBJ2-3; unclear D gene. The CDR3 sequence is 13 residues long. CDR1 LNHDA and CDR2 SQIVND come from the germline V gene (reference sequence). The V gene lost 4 bases and the J gene lost 5 bases, with 10 bases spanning the gap.

V gene TRBV7-9 combines with J gene TRBJ2-7; 8 nucleotides agree with TRBD2. This CDR3 is built from 15 residues. Trimming at V came to 5 bases and at J to 7 bases, leaving 13 bases not matched to a gene. Germline CDR1 is SEHNR and CDR2 is FQNEAQ (reference sequence). CDR3 sequence: CASSPAGGRPLEQYF. The CDR3 DNA follows: TGTGCCAGCAGCCCTGCGGGAGGCCGGCCTTTGGAGCAGTACTTC.